A selection of T cell receptor beta chains follows, all from one sample in a study of blood T cell repertoires in COVID-19. Data came from immunoSEQ multiplex PCR; TCRdb stores just in-frame clones and leaves some out. This sample has more than 250,000 clones, with around 88% found just once. The sequencing input was PBMCs or T cells enriched from blood (not recorded which). The receptor set was obtained from a woman in her forties with acute COVID-19. The CDR3 runs from the conserved cysteine through the conserved F or W. A D gene is named only where the DNA matches it firmly. A clone size is listed for some rows: how often the clone was seen (once, few, many), or a class if it is expanded.

TRBD2,NA,TRBJ2-1,TRBV19,TGTGCCAGTAGTATAACTAGCGGGAGCAATGAGCAGTTCTTC,CASSITSGSNEQFF
TRBD1,NA,TRBJ1-2,TRBV19,TGTGCCAGTAGTATAGGGACAGGGAGAAACTATGGCTACACCTTC,CASSIGTGRNYGYTF
NA,NA,TRBJ1-1,TRBV5-1,TGCGCCAGCAGCTTGGGTGGAGTGAACACTGAAGCTTTCTTT,CASSLGGVNTEAFF
NA,NA,TRBJ1-4,TRBV28,TGTGCCACCCGTATCCTTAATGAAAAACTGTTTTTT,CATRILNEKLFF
NA,NA,TRBJ2-1,TRBV7-7,TGTGCTAGCAGTTTAGGGGGAGAGACCTACAATGAGCAGTTCTTC,CASSLGGETYNEQFF
TRBD1,once,TRBJ1-1,TRBV7-2,TGTGCCAGCACCGTGATACAGGGGACGTACACTGAAGCTTTCTTT,CASTVIQGTYTEAFF
NA,NA,TRBJ1-4,TRBV28,TGTGCCAGCAGTTTAGGGTCAGGATATAATGAAAAACTGTTTTTT,CASSLGSGYNEKLFF
NA,NA,TRBJ1-5,TRBV19,TGTGCCAGCACCATTCGGGGGGTCCTCAATCAGCCCCAGCATTTT,CASTIRGVLNQPQHF
TRBD2,NA,TRBJ2-1,TRBV11-2,TGTGCCAGCAGCTTGGGACTAGCAGGTAATGAGCAGTTCTTC,CASSLGLAGNEQFF
TRBD1,NA,TRBJ1-1,TRBV9,TGTGCCAGCAGCCCCTGGACAGGCGCGAACACTGAAGCTTTCTTT,CASSPWTGANTEAFF
TRBD2,NA,TRBJ2-5,TRBV29-1,TGCAGCGTCCAGACTAGCGGGATATCAGGGACCCAGTACTTC,CSVQTSGISGTQYF
TRBD1,once,TRBJ1-1,TRBV28,TGTGCCAGCAGGGGAGGGGACAGGCTCACTGAAGCTTTCTTT,CASRGGDRLTEAFF
NA,NA,TRBJ2-3,TRBV19,TGTGCCAGTAGTGCCAAAGGGGGCGCGGGAAGAAATACGCAGTATTTT,CASSAKGGAGRNTQYF
NA,NA,TRBJ1-2,TRBV29-1,TGCAGCGTTGGAACGGTCCTTACTAACTATGGCTACACCTTC,CSVGTVLTNYGYTF
TRBD1,NA,TRBJ1-4,TRBV6-5,TGTGCCAGCAGCCGGGACAGCACTAATGAAAAACTGTTTTTT,CASSRDSTNEKLFF
NA,NA,TRBJ1-3,TRBV4-1,TGCGCCAGCAGCCAACCGGAACTACAGGGCGGATCTGGAAACACCATATATTTT,CASSQPELQGGSGNTIYF
NA,NA,TRBJ2-7,TRBV11-2,TGTGCCAGCAGCCCGAGTGTCTCCTACGAGCAGTACTTC,CASSPSVSYEQYF
NA,NA,TRBJ1-5,TRBV28,TGTGCCAGCAGTATCCCGACAGTTAATCAGCCCCAGCATTTT,CASSIPTVNQPQHF
NA,NA,TRBJ1-3,TRBV5-4,TGTGCCAGCAGCTCTCTTGGAAACACCATATATTTT,CASSSLGNTIYF
NA,NA,TRBJ1-3,TRBV2,TGTGCCAGCACACAGGGTCGCGCTGGAAACACCATATATTTT,CASTQGRAGNTIYF
NA,few,TRBJ1-2,TRBV27,TGTGCCAGCAGACCAGATTCACAGGTGGACGGCTACACCTTC,CASRPDSQVDGYTF
TRBD1,NA,TRBJ1-2,TRBV4-1,TGCGCCAGCAGCCAAGGACAGGGGGTCTTCTATGGCTACACCTTC,CASSQGQGVFYGYTF
NA,NA,TRBJ1-4,TRBV5-1,TGCGCCAGCAGCTTGGAGGTTGGGGGGAATGAAAAACTGTTTTTT,CASSLEVGGNEKLFF
TRBD2,NA,TRBJ2-1,TRBV5-1,TGCGCCAGCAGCTCGAACCCTAGCGGGAGTAATGAGCAGTTCTTC,CASSSNPSGSNEQFF
NA,NA,TRBJ2-2,TRBV11-2,TGTGCCAGCAGGGTCGGAGGGTCGAACACCGGGGAGCTGTTTTTT,CASRVGGSNTGELFF
NA,NA,TRBJ1-6,TRBV24-1,TGTGCCACCAGTGATTCGACAGTAGGGGTGAATTCACCCCTCCACTTT,CATSDSTVGVNSPLHF
TRBD1,NA,TRBJ1-1,TRBV28,TGTGCCAGCAGTTTGGGGACAGGGGGCTTCCGATATGCTTTCTTT,CASSLGTGGFRYAFF
TRBD1,NA,TRBJ1-4,TRBV18,TGTGCCAGCGCCCGGACAGGTTTACTGGGTACTAATGAAAAACTGTTTTTT,CASARTGLLGTNEKLFF
NA,NA,TRBJ2-7,TRBV11-2,TGTGCCAGCATCCTAAGCCCAGGGCTTACCTACGAGCAGTACTTC,CASILSPGLTYEQYF
NA,NA,TRBJ1-5,TRBV20-1,TGCAGTGCAGCAGGGGTTCAGCCCCAGCATTTT,CSAAGVQPQHF
NA,NA,TRBJ2-1,TRBV6-1,TGTGCCAGCAGTGATTGGAGACGGGGTTCCTACAATGAGCAGTTCTTC,CASSDWRRGSYNEQFF
NA,few,TRBJ1-5,TRBV29-1,TGCAGCGTTGGTGATGCGTTTGATCAGCCCCAGCATTTT,CSVGDAFDQPQHF
NA,NA,TRBJ1-1,TRBV19,TGTGCCAGTAGTAATAGGGGCGGATCGCGGAACACTGAAGCTTTCTTT,CASSNRGGSRNTEAFF
TRBD2,NA,TRBJ2-7,TRBV7-9,TGTGCCAGCAGCCACCCTGAGCGGGAGGGCTCCTACGAGCAGTACTTC,CASSHPEREGSYEQYF
NA,NA,TRBJ1-5,TRBV20-1,TGCAGTGCTAGTGGGGGCGCATCTCAGCCCCAGCATTTT,CSASGGASQPQHF
NA,NA,TRBJ2-4,TRBV20-1,TGCAGTGCTAGTAACGCGGGGGCGTCCATTCAGTACTTC,CSASNAGASIQYF
TRBD2,NA,TRBJ2-1,TRBV20-1,TGCAGTGCTAGTCGGCTAGCGGTAAAGTTCTTC,CSASRLAVKFF
TRBD2,NA,TRBJ2-3,TRBV9,TGTGCCAGCAGCCCGGCGGGGGGAGTCGCAGATACGCAGTATTTT,CASSPAGGVADTQYF
TRBD1,NA,TRBJ1-1,TRBV11-2,TGTGCCAGCAACAGGGGGGATGGCACTGAAGCTTTCTTT,CASNRGDGTEAFF
TRBD1,NA,TRBJ1-5,TRBV28,TGTGCCAGCAGTAGACAGGGGAAGCCCCAGCATTTT,CASSRQGKPQHF
NA,NA,TRBJ1-3,TRBV5-4,TGTGCCAGCAGCGTCGGACTTCTGAGCTCTGGAAACACCATATATTTT,CASSVGLLSSGNTIYF
NA,many,TRBJ1-2,TRBV24-1,TGTGCCACCAGTGACCGTGACAGGCCCCCCTATGGCTACACCTTC,CATSDRDRPPYGYTF
NA,NA,TRBJ2-7,TRBV5-1,TGCGCCAGCAGCTTGGAGGGGCCAGGGGACCACTCCTACGAGCAGTACTTC,CASSLEGPGDHSYEQYF
NA,NA,TRBJ1-5,TRBV4-3,TGCGCCAGCAGCCAAGAACGAGGTAATCAGCCCCAGCATTTT,CASSQERGNQPQHF
TRBD2,once,TRBJ2-3,TRBV10-3,TGTGCCATCAGTGACCTAGCGGGGCGGTCTACAGATACGCAGTATTTT,CAISDLAGRSTDTQYF
TRBD1,NA,TRBJ1-5,TRBV10-3,TGTGCCATCAGTGAGGACAGGGGAGTTAGCAATCAGCCCCAGCATTTT,CAISEDRGVSNQPQHF
TRBD2,NA,TRBJ2-1,TRBV10-3,TGTGCCATCAGGGCGGGAGCGCATGAGCAGTTCTTC,CAIRAGAHEQFF
NA,NA,TRBJ2-2,TRBV28,TGTGCCAGCAGTCCTTCCGATAGATGCGGTGCGACCGGGGAGCTGTTTTTT,CASSPSDRCGATGELFF
TRBD2,NA,TRBJ2-5,TRBV27,TGTGCCAGCACACCGGGAGGGGGGATGGAGACCCAGTACTTC,CASTPGGGMETQYF
TRBD1,NA,TRBJ1-4,TRBV7-9,TGTGCCAGCAGCGCCGGGACAGGGAGAGAAAAACTGTTTTTT,CASSAGTGREKLFF
NA,NA,TRBJ2-3,TRBV30,TGTGCCTGGAGCCGTGGAGGTGGGGAAGATACGCAGTATTTT,CAWSRGGGEDTQYF
NA,NA,TRBJ1-2,TRBV30,TGTGCCTGGAGTGTGGGAGGCTATGGCTACACCTTC,CAWSVGGYGYTF
TRBD1,NA,TRBJ2-7,TRBV27,TGTGCCAGCAGTTTAGGACAGGGCGTCTACGAGCAGTACTTC,CASSLGQGVYEQYF
NA,NA,TRBJ1-1,TRBV13,TGTGCCAGCAGCCTTGGCACGGGGAAATACACTGAAGCTTTCTTT,CASSLGTGKYTEAFF
TRBD1,NA,TRBJ1-2,TRBV6-4,TGTGCCAGCAGTGATCAGACAGGGGGCTATGGCTACACCTTC,CASSDQTGGYGYTF
TRBD1,NA,TRBJ2-7,TRBV4-2,TGTGCCAGCAGCCAAGGAACGGGACAGACCTACGAGCAGTACTTC,CASSQGTGQTYEQYF
TRBD2,NA,TRBJ2-2,TRBV7-9,TGTGCCAGCAACTCCTACGGGGGGAGGTCTACCGGGGAGCTGTTTTTT,CASNSYGGRSTGELFF
NA,NA,TRBJ2-5,TRBV2,TGTGCCAGCAGGGGGGGACTGCCCCAAGAGACCCAGTACTTC,CASRGGLPQETQYF
NA,NA,TRBJ1-6,TRBV5-4,TGTGCCAGCAGCGGGCGGGGAGGGAGCGAGGACTCACCCCTCCACTTT,CASSGRGGSEDSPLHF